Below, 15 T cell receptor beta chains from the same sample are listed, as sequenced in a study of human T cells and chemical hapten exposure. The time point was: patch test 1, 2 weeks after DPC sensitization. Described treatment: therapeutic diphenylcyclopropenone sensitization with weekly scalp DPC. TCRdb analysed the RACE reads with MiXCR anew, one entry per CDR3 protein. The data contain about 120,000 distinct CDR3 sequences, roughly 13% of them singletons. Sample: whole blood, taken in connection with sensitization to the hapten diphenylcyclopropenone (DPC). The receptor set was obtained from a man between 18 and 35 years old with alopecia areata. Some clones in this sample may be carry-over from other donors' samples.

At least ten counts were recorded for this clonotype. The genes are TRBV11-2 and TRBJ2-4, with 7 bases matching TRBD1. The V gene end was trimmed by 0 bases and the J gene end by 13 bases; junction bases not matched to a gene: 6. CDR1 SGHAT and CDR2 FQNNGV come from the germline V gene. The CDR3 is made up of 13 amino acids. The CDR3 reads CASSLDYMGQQYF. As DNA, the CDR3 is TGTGCCAGCAGCTTAGATTATATGGGACAGCAGTACTTC.

The chain carries TRBV7-2 and TRBJ1-2; TRBD1 is a possible D gene (5 bases). The germline V gene encodes CDR1 SGHTA and CDR2 FQGNSA. This CDR3 region has 11 residues. The germline V and J ends were trimmed by 5 bases and 5 bases, with 6 bases remaining between them. This CDR3 reads CASSRQYGYTF. The CDR3 DNA sequence: TGTGCCAGCAGCCGACAGTATGGCTACACCTTC.

This clonotype showed up just a few times. This chain links TRBV5-1 with TRBJ2-3; D unclear. Germline-derived CDR1 and CDR2 are SGHRS and YFSETQ. Trimming cost V 1 base and J 2 bases, with 8 bases left between them. This CDR3 contains 14 residues. CDR3 sequence: CASSLFRNTDTQYF. CDR3 sequence (DNA): TGCGCCAGCAGCTTGTTTAGAAACACAGATACGCAGTATTTT.

The chain combines TRBV19 with TRBJ1-1, with 12 bases that match TRBD1. V shed 5 bases and J 3 bases; nucleotides not matched to a gene: 10. CDR1 is LNHDA and CDR2 is SQIVND in the germline V gene (reference sequence). The CDR3 contains 17 residues. CDR3 sequence (DNA): TGTGCCAGTAGTCCCTATTCCGGGACAGGGGGCTACACTGAAGCTTTCTTT. It translates to CASSPYSGTGGYTEAFF.

DNA for the CDR3: TGTGCCAGCAGTTTATATCGGGGGAGCGGCACAGATACGCAGTATTTT. Protein sequence: CASSLYRGSGTDTQYF. V and J are TRBV27 and TRBJ2-3; perhaps TRBD2 as D (6 bases). The CDR3 contains 16 residues. CDR1 MNHEY and CDR2 SMNVEV come from the germline V gene (reference sequence). V lost 1 base and J 1 base, leaving 12 bases between the germline ends.

The CDR3 DNA reads as TGTGCCAGCAGCACCCGACAGGGGGTCAGAGAGACCCAGTACTTC. This encodes CASSTRQGVRETQYF. J is TRBJ2-5 and V is TRBV7-6; 9 bases align to TRBD1. The CDR3 is 15 residues long. V trimming: 5 bases; J trimming: 4 bases; junction bases outside the gene matches: 8. Germline loops: CDR1 SGHVS, CDR2 FNYEAQ.

In its sample, this clonotype was seen a few times. The chain links TRBV4-3 to TRBJ2-1, with a possible D match to TRBD2 (6 bases). The CDR3 has 16 amino acids. Germline values: CDR1 LGHNA, CDR2 YSLEER. The V end was cut by 4 bases, the J end by 4 bases, with 17 bases between. CDR3 nucleotides: TGCGCCAGCAGCCCAACAGGATCCCGGGAGTACAATGAGCAGTTCTTC. This gives the protein CASSPTGSREYNEQFF.

This clonotype was counted at least ten times. The rearrangement joins TRBV25-1 to TRBJ2-7; unclear D gene. V lost 3 bases and J lost 7, with 10 bases in between. The CDR3 sequence is 12 residues long. Germline V lookup: CDR1 MGHDK, CDR2 SYGVNS. In nucleotides, the CDR3 is TGTGCCAGCAGTGAGTGGGAACGGGAGCAGTACTTC. It is translated as CASSEWEREQYF.

A few counts support this clonotype. This chain joins TRBV20-1 and TRBJ1-5; D is uncertain. V dropped 2 bases and J dropped 4 bases, with 6 bases sitting between them. Germline V lookup: CDR1 DFQATT, CDR2 SNEGSKA (reference sequence). The CDR3 is 12 residues long. This CDR3 is CSARQPNQPQHF. The CDR3 bases are TGCAGTGCTAGACAGCCTAATCAGCCCCAGCATTTT.

The chain joins TRBV10-3 to TRBJ2-1; the D is unclear. The length of the CDR3 is 13 residues. V was cut by 5 bases and J by 10 bases, with 15 bases left in between. Looked up from germline, CDR1 is ENHRY and CDR2 is SYGVKD. CDR3 sequence: CAISRIGQSEQFF. The CDR3 DNA reads TGTGCCATCAGTAGAATAGGGCAGAGCGAGCAGTTCTTC.

V usage is TRBV4-3 and J usage is TRBJ2-2; D is undetermined. With 0 bases removed from V and 4 bases from J, the gap between germline ends came to 18 bases. The CDR3 covers 18 residues. Germline values: CDR1 LGHNA, CDR2 YSLEER. For the CDR3, the DNA is TGCGCCAGCAGCCAAGATAGGGTACTGGCATGGGGCACCGGGGAGCTGTTTTTT. Its translation is CASSQDRVLAWGTGELFF.

This clonotype was detected many times. The chain couples TRBV28 to TRBJ2-2; 11 positions agree with TRBD2. Germline-derived CDR1 and CDR2 are MDHEN and SYDVKM. Unmatched junction bases numbered 10, after V lost 4 bases and J lost 6 bases. This CDR3 has 17 amino acids. CDR3 in DNA: TGTGCCAGCAGTTCCCCGGGACTAGCGGTTGGGGCCGGGGAGCTGTTTTTT. It yields the protein CASSSPGLAVGAGELFF.

This clonotype has at least ten counts. The chain is built from TRBV19 and TRBJ2-1; the D gene is possibly TRBD2 (7 bases). The ends were cut back, 9 bases at V and 4 bases at J, with 22 bases in the middle. The CDR3 length is 16 residues. CDR1 is LNHDA, CDR2 SQIVND, per germline (reference sequence). DNA for the CDR3: TGTGCCAGCTCCCCCGTGGGGGGGCACAGGTACAATGAGCAGTTCTTC. Protein product: CASSPVGGHRYNEQFF.

This clonotype was observed a handful of times. The CDR3 loop is CASSRGQVEGYTF. CDR3 DNA sequence: TGCGCCAGCAGCCGTGGACAGGTAGAGGGCTACACCTTC. V usage is TRBV4-1 and J usage is TRBJ1-2; 7 bases match TRBD1. The CDR3 extends over 13 amino acids. The trim removed 4 bases at V and 8 bases at J, leaving 7 bases unmatched. Germline-derived CDR1 and CDR2 are MGHRA and YSYEKL.

This clonotype was observed a few times. The chain joins TRBV12-3 or TRBV12-4 to TRBJ1-5; tentatively, D is TRBD1 (6 bases). The CDR3 extends over 15 amino acids. Between the trimmed V and J ends, which lost 7 bases and 7 bases, there was a span of 20 bases. The CDR3 sequence is CASTKGQRGGQPQHF. The CDR3 coding sequence is TGTGCCAGCACCAAGGGACAAAGGGGAGGGCAGCCCCAGCATTTT.